This record covers a single T cell receptor (beta chain). No antigen is known for it. This sample stems from a study of OX40 agonist ivuxolimab in advanced cancers. Whole-study context: Partial responses occurred in Three dose-escalation patients, one with hepatocellular carcinoma and two with cutaneous melanoma.

Study-level results: Clonal expansion from baseline to week 6 occurred in both CD4+ and CD8+ T cells. Researchers report that CD8+ T cells had, on average, more expanded clones than CD4+.

The protocol was immunoSEQ multiplex PCR, while the TCRdb copy is restricted to in-frame clones and leaves out a portion. The table lists 70,000 to 80,000 clones, approximately 90% of them singletons. The CDR3 loop spans 15 amino acids. V gave up 1 base and J gave up 5 bases; unmatched junction bases: 5. The germline V gene has CDR1 KGHSH and CDR2 LQKENI. This sequence joins TRBV18 and TRBJ2-3, with 8 nucleotides matching TRBD2. The sample consisted of CD4+ or CD8+ T cells sorted from blood, taken in a trial of the OX40 agonist ivuxolimab. The source is an adult with an advanced solid tumor such as melanoma, head and neck, liver or kidney cancer. CDR3 DNA: TGTGCCAGCTCACCACGCTGGCGGGAGGAAGATACGCAGTATTTT. Translation gives CASSPRWREEDTQYF. Combining the CDR3 with reference TRBV18 and TRBJ2-3 gives the whole variable domain NAGVMQNPRHLVRRRGQEARLRCSPMKGHSHVYWYRQLPEEGLKFMVYLQKENIIDESGMPKERFSAEFPKEGPSILRIQQVVRGDSAAYFCASSPRWREEDTQYFGPGTRLTVL.